The 22 T cell receptor beta chains in this list originate from one sample, sequenced in a study of blood T cell repertoires in COVID-19. Data came from immunoSEQ multiplex PCR; TCRdb stores just in-frame clones and leaves some out. In the table there are roughly 50,000 clones, roughly 90% of which are singletons. The specimen was peripheral blood. These receptors all stem from a man in his forties or fifties with acute or convalescent COVID-19.

V usage is TRBV11-3 and J usage is TRBJ2-5; D uncertain. The CDR3 runs 13 residues. Germline V lookup: CDR1 SGHNT, CDR2 YENEEA. Trimming cost V 0 bases and J 3 bases, with 5 bases left between them. The CDR3 coding sequence is TGTGCCAGCAGCTTAGAGGCGGAAGAGACCCAGTACTTC. This codes for CASSLEAEETQYF.

This clone showed up just once. The V call is TRBV18, the J call TRBJ2-4, with TRBD1 as a possible D gene (6 bases). This CDR3 is 15 amino acids long. Germline V gives CDR1 KGHSH, CDR2 LQKENI. V was clipped by 0 bases and J by 3 bases, with 9 bases between them. The CDR3 here is CASSPPGQSKNIQYF. In nucleotides, the CDR3 is TGTGCCAGCTCACCACCGGGACAAAGCAAAAACATTCAGTACTTC.

The V and J genes are TRBV3-1 (or the pseudogene TRBV3-2) and TRBJ2-7; TRBD1 might be the D (6 bases). Per germline, CDR1 LGHDT and CDR2 YNNKEL (reference sequence). The CDR3 covers 14 residues. The ends were cut back, 4 bases at V and 1 base at J, with 11 bases in the middle. This CDR3 reads CASSPGRGSYEQYF. For the CDR3, the DNA is TGTGCCAGCAGCCCCGGCAGGGGATCCTACGAGCAGTACTTC.

The V gene is TRBV24-1, the J gene TRBJ1-5, with a tentative D call TRBD1 (6 bases). Trimming removed 2 bases from V and 9 bases from J, with 16 bases in between. The CDR3 spans 15 residues. The germline gives CDR1 KGHDR, CDR2 SFDVKD. CDR3 amino acids: CATSDSQGSWGPQHF. The CDR3 bases are TGTGCCACCAGTGATTCTCAGGGGTCCTGGGGGCCCCAGCATTTT.

Only a few counts were recorded for this clone. The rearrangement links TRBV5-1 to TRBJ1-1; TRBD1 matches at 8 bases. CDR1 and CDR2 from the germline V gene are SGHRS and YFSETQ. The CDR3 spans 14 residues. With V trimmed by 4 bases and J by 4 bases, 6 bases remained unmatched. The CDR3 nucleotides read TGCGCCAGCAGCCCTCGGACAGGGAGCACTGAAGCTTTCTTT. It translates to CASSPRTGSTEAFF.

The rearrangement uses TRBV3-1 (or the pseudogene TRBV3-2) and TRBJ2-1; perhaps TRBD1 as D (5 bases). The CDR3 covers 15 residues. V dropped 1 base and J dropped 7 bases, with 14 bases sitting between them. Germline V gene data show CDR1 as LGHDT and CDR2 as YNNKEL (reference sequence). DNA for the CDR3: TGTGCCAGCAGCCAAGGAAAAGGGGTCGGGAATGAGCAGTTCTTC. Its protein is CASSQGKGVGNEQFF.

This chain's CDR3 is CASSQVASGGVETQYF. Here the CDR3 DNA reads TGCGCCAGCAGCCAAGTCGCTAGCGGGGGGGTGGAGACCCAGTACTTC. The chain joins TRBV4-3 to TRBJ2-5; 12 bases line up with TRBD2. The CDR3 is 16 amino acids. Losses at the gene ends were 1 base for V and 5 bases for J; bases not matched to a gene: 5. Germline CDR1 and CDR2: LGHNA and YSLEER.

The chain links TRBV3-1 (or the pseudogene TRBV3-2) to TRBJ2-7; D is ambiguous. Germline CDR1 is LGHDT and CDR2 is YNNKEL (reference sequence). The CDR3 has 12 residues. Between the trimmed V and J ends, which lost 3 bases and 3 bases, there was a span of 6 bases. The CDR3 DNA reads TGTGCCAGCAGCCATGGCAGCTACGAGCAGTACTTC. This sequence encodes CASSHGSYEQYF.

The chain is built from TRBV3-1 (or the pseudogene TRBV3-2) and TRBJ2-5; perhaps TRBD1 as D (6 bases). Germline-derived CDR1 and CDR2 are LGHDT and YNNKEL (reference sequence). Trimming took off 3 bases at V and 1 base at J, with 12 bases between the two ends. This CDR3 is 15 amino acids long. The CDR3 coding sequence is TGTGCCAGCAGCCAGCTTGGGACACGCCAAGAGACCCAGTACTTC. Residues: CASSQLGTRQETQYF.

The rearrangement uses TRBV11-2 and TRBJ2-2, with 14 bases fitting TRBD2. The CDR3 is 16 residues long. Per germline, CDR1 SGHAT and CDR2 FQNNGV. V lost 3 bases to trimming and J lost 5 bases; unmatched junction nucleotides: 2. The DNA of the CDR3 is TGTGCCAGCAGCTTCGGACTAGCGGGAGGAACCGGGGAGCTGTTTTTT. Encoded protein: CASSFGLAGGTGELFF.

V gene TRBV6-5 combines with J gene TRBJ2-7; D unclear. The V gene lost 7 bases and the J gene lost 1 base, with 14 bases spanning the gap. Germline V gene lookup returns CDR1 MNHEY and CDR2 SVGAGI. The CDR3 loop spans 14 amino acids. CDR3 nucleotide sequence: TGTGCCAGCACCCAAGCGACTGGATCCTACGAGCAGTACTTC. As protein: CASTQATGSYEQYF.

CDR3 in amino acids: CASSYGEVNTEAFF. The CDR3 DNA is TGTGCCAGCAGTTACGGGGAGGTGAACACTGAAGCTTTCTTT. The chain combines TRBV6-5 with TRBJ1-1; D not certain. The V gene lost 2 bases and the J gene lost 0 bases, with 7 bases spanning the gap. CDR3 length equals 14 residues. CDR1 and CDR2 (germline): MNHEY, SVGAGI.

This chain uses TRBV27 with TRBJ2-7; the match to TRBD1 covers 10 bases. The trim removed 1 base at V and 2 bases at J, leaving 2 bases unmatched. The CDR3 runs to 15 residues. Germline V gene sequence: CDR1 MNHEY, CDR2 SMNVEV (reference sequence). CDR3 coding DNA: TGTGCCAGCAGTTTATTTGGGACAGGGGCCTACGAGCAGTACTTC. This sequence encodes CASSLFGTGAYEQYF.

The sample holds a few counts of this clone. V usage is TRBV30 and J usage is TRBJ1-5; 9 positions match TRBD1. Unmatched junction bases numbered 11, after V lost 3 bases and J lost 8 bases. This CDR3 contains 15 residues. The germline gives CDR1 GTSNPN, CDR2 SVGIG (reference sequence). The DNA for the CDR3 is TGTGCCTGGAGCGGACAGGGGAGTAGCGATAAGCCCCAGCATTTT. This encodes CAWSGQGSSDKPQHF.

The rearrangement uses TRBV11-3 and TRBJ2-4; 11 nucleotides line up with TRBD2. The CDR3 is made up of 13 amino acids. V was clipped by 8 bases and J by 4 bases; unmatched bases: 1. Germline V lookup: CDR1 SGHNT, CDR2 YENEEA. The CDR3 sequence is CASRLAGKNIQYF. CDR3 coding DNA: TGTGCCAGCCGACTAGCGGGAAAAAACATTCAGTACTTC.

V gene TRBV5-1 combines with J gene TRBJ2-1; unclear D gene. V was cut by 2 bases and J by 6 bases, with 3 bases left in between. Germline CDR1 SGHRS, CDR2 YFSETQ. CDR3 length: 11 residues. Here the CDR3 DNA reads TGCGCCAGCAGCTTCTCCAATGAGCAGTTCTTC. Translating it yields CASSFSNEQFF.

The chain links TRBV6-5 to TRBJ1-1, with 8 bases matching TRBD1. Germline CDR1 reads MNHEY; CDR2 reads SVGAGI. This CDR3 spans 14 amino acids. V lost 6 bases and J lost 0; bases outside the gene matches: 3. The CDR3 coding sequence is TGTGCCAGCAGGTCCAGGGGGCTGAACACTGAAGCTTTCTTT. This encodes CASRSRGLNTEAFF.

The chain carries TRBV15 and TRBJ1-3, with no clear D. The CDR3 is 15 amino acids. Trimming took 0 bases from V and 0 from J, leaving 6 bases between them. Germline V gene lookup returns CDR1 LNHNV and CDR2 YYDKDF (reference sequence). CDR3 sequence: CATSRDRGSGNTIYF. CDR3 nucleotides: TGTGCCACCAGCAGAGATCGGGGCTCTGGAAACACCATATATTTT.

The J gene is TRBJ2-7, the V gene TRBV5-6; 9 positions agree with TRBD2. Germline V gene sequence: CDR1 SGHDT, CDR2 YYEEEE. The CDR3 has 16 residues. V lost 1 base to trimming and J lost 4 bases; unmatched junction nucleotides: 9. CDR3 bases: TGTGCCAGCAGCTTGTTGGCAGCGGGGGGAAGGTACGAGCAGTACTTC. This gives the protein CASSLLAAGGRYEQYF.

The chain links TRBV7-8 to TRBJ2-3, with TRBD2 as a possible D gene (5 bases). This CDR3 spans 13 amino acids. CDR1 and CDR2 from the germline V gene are SGHVS and FQNEAQ. Trimming cost V 5 bases and J 6 bases, with 12 bases left between them. The CDR3 protein is CASSVDRGDTQYF. The CDR3 DNA sequence: TGTGCCAGCAGCGTCGATCGAGGGGATACGCAGTATTTT.

The chain has TRBV7-2 and TRBJ2-5; 11 nucleotides agree with TRBD2. CDR1 and CDR2 (germline): SGHTA, FQGNSA. CDR3 size: 15 residues. The J segment lost 5 bases and the V segment lost 3 bases, leaving 5 bases of the junction unmatched. This chain's CDR3 is CASSFLAGGGETQYF. CDR3 coding DNA: TGTGCCAGCAGCTTCCTAGCGGGAGGTGGGGAGACCCAGTACTTC. Together with reference TRBV7-2 and TRBJ2-5, the CDR3 gives the full variable domain: GAGVSQSPSNKVTEKGKDVELRCDPISGHTALYWYRQSLGQGLEFLIYFQGNSAPDKSGLPSDRFSAERTGGSVSTLTIQRTQQEDSAVYLCASSFLAGGGETQYFGPGTRLLVL.

J is TRBJ2-7 and V is TRBV4-3; 10 bases are a match to TRBD2. The CDR3 contains 15 residues. Germline trimming cut 1 base from V and 1 base from J; bases unmatched to any gene: 1. Germline lookup yields CDR1 LGHNA and CDR2 YSLEER. Here the CDR3 DNA reads TGCGCCAGCAGCCAAGTTAGCGGGAGGTCCTACGAGCAGTACTTC. This codes for CASSQVSGRSYEQYF.